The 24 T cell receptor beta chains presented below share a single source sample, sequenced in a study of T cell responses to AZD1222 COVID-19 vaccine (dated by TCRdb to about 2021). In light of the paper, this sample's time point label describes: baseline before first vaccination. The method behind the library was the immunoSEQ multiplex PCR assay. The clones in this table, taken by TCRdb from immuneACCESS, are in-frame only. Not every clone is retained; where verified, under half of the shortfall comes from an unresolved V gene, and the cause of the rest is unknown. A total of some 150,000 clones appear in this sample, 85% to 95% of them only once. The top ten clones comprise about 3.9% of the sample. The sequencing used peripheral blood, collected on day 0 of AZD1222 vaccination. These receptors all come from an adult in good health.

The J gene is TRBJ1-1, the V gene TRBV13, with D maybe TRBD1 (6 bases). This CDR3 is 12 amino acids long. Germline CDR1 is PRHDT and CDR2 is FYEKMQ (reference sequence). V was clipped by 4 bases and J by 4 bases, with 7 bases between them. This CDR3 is CASSWTVTEAFF. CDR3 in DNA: TGTGCCAGCAGCTGGACAGTCACTGAAGCTTTCTTT.

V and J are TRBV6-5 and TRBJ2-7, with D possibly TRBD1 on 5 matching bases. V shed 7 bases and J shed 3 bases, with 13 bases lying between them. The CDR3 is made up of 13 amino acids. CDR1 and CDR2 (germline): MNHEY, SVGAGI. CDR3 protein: CASTRTRDYEQYF. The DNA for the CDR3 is TGTGCCAGCACTCGGACACGCGACTACGAGCAGTACTTC.

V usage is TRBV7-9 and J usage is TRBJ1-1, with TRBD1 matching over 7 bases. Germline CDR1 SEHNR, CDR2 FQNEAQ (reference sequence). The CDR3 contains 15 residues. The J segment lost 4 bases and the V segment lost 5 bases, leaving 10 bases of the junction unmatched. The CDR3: CASSPSQGLGTEAFF. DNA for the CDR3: TGTGCCAGCAGCCCCTCACAGGGGCTGGGCACTGAAGCTTTCTTT.

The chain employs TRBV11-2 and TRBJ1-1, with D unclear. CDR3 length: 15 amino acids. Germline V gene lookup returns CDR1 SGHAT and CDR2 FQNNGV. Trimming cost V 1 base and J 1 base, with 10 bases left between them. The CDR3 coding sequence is TGTGCCAGCAGCTTAGGCGGCAGAAAGAACACTGAAGCTTTCTTT. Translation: CASSLGGRKNTEAFF.

The CDR3 DNA is TGTGCTAGTGGTTCAGGGTATGAGGGAGATACGCAGTATTTT. Protein sequence: CASGSGYEGDTQYF. This chain connects TRBV12-5 to TRBJ2-3; D possibly uses TRBD1 or TRBD2 (5 bases each). This CDR3 comprises 14 residues. Trimming stripped 4 bases from V and 5 bases from J, with 13 bases between. CDR1 and CDR2 (germline): LGHNT, FRNRAP.

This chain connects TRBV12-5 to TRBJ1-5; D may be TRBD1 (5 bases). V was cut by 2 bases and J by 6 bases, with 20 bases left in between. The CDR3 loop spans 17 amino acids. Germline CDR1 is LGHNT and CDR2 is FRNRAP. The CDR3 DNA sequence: TGTGCTAGTGGTTTGACCGCAACGGGGACCCTTTCTCAGCCCCAGCATTTT. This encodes CASGLTATGTLSQPQHF.

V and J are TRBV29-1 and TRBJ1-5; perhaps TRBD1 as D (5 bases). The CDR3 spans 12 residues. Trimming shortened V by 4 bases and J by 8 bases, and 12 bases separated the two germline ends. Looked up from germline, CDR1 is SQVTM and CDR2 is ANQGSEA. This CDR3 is CSVGGGKEPQHF. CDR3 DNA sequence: TGCAGCGTTGGGGGCGGGAAGGAGCCCCAGCATTTT.

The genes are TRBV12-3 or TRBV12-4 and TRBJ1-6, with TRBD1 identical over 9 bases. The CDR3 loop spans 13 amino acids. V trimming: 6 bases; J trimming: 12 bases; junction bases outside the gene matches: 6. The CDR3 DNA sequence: TGTGCCAGCAGGGGACAGGGCGAATTACCCCTCCACTTT. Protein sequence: CASRGQGELPLHF.

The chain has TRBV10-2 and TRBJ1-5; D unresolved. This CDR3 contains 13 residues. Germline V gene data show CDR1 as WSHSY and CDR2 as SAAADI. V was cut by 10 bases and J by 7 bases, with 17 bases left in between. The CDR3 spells CATTPQIGQPQHF. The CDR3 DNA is TGCGCCACCACCCCGCAGATCGGGCAGCCCCAGCATTTT.

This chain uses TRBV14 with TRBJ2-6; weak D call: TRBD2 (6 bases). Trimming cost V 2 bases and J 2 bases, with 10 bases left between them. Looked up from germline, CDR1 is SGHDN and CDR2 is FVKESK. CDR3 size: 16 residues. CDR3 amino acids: CASSQRRGAGANVLTF. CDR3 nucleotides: TGTGCCAGCAGCCAACGGCGGGGCGCTGGGGCCAACGTCCTGACTTTC.

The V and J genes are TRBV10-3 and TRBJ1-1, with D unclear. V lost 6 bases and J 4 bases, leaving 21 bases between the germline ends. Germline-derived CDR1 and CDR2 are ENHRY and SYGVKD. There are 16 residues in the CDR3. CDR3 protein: CAISHSRLGMGTEAFF. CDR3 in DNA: TGTGCCATCAGCCATTCGAGACTAGGGATGGGCACTGAAGCTTTCTTT.

The CDR3 nucleotides read TGTGCCAGCAGCTTAGTTGGGAAAAGCAACTATGGCTACACCTTC. This gives the protein CASSLVGKSNYGYTF. The chain joins TRBV7-9 to TRBJ1-2, with D hard to call. This CDR3 spans 15 amino acids. Trimming took off 1 base at V and 2 bases at J, with 11 bases between the two ends. Germline CDR1 reads SEHNR; CDR2 reads FQNEAQ (reference sequence).

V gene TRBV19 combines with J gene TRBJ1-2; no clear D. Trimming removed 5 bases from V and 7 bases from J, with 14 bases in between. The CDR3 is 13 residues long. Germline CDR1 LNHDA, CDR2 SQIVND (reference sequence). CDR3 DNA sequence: TGTGCCAGTAGTTCGGGCACCTGGGCTGGCTACACCTTC. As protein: CASSSGTWAGYTF.

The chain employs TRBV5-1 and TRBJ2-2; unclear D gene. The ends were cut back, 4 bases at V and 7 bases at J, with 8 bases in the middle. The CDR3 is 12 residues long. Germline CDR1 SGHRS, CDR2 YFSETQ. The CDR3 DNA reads TGCGCCAGCAGCCAATACGGCGGGGAGCTGTTTTTT. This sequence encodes CASSQYGGELFF.

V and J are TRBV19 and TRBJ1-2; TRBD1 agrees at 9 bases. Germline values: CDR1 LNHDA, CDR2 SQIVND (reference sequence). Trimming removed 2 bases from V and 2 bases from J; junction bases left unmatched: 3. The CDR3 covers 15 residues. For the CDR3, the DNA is TGTGCCAGTAGTATATATGGGACAGGGAACTATGGCTACACCTTC. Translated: CASSIYGTGNYGYTF. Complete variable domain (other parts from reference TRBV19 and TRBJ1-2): DGGITQSPKYLFRKEGQNVTLSCEQNLNHDAMYWYRQDPGQGLRLIYYSQIVNDFQKGDIAEGYSVSREKKESFPLTVTSAQKNPTAFYLCASSIYGTGNYGYTFGSGTRLTVV.

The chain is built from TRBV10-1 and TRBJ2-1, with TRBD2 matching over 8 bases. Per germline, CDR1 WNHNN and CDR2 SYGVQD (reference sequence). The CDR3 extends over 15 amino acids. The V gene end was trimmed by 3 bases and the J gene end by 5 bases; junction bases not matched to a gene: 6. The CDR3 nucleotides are TGCGCCAGCAGTGAAAGAACTAGCGGACACAATGAGCAGTTCTTC. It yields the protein CASSERTSGHNEQFF.

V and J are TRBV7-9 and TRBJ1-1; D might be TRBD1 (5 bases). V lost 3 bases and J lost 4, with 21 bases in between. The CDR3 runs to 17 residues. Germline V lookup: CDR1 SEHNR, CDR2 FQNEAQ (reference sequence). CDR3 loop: CASSLSGASVSGTEAFF. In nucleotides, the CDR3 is TGTGCCAGCAGCTTGTCTGGGGCCTCCGTGTCGGGCACTGAAGCTTTCTTT.

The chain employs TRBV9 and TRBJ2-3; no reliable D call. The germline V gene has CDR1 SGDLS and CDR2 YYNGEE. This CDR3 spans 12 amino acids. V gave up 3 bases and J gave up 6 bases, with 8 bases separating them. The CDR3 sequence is CASSASMDTQYF. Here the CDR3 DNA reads TGTGCCAGCAGCGCCTCCATGGATACGCAGTATTTT.

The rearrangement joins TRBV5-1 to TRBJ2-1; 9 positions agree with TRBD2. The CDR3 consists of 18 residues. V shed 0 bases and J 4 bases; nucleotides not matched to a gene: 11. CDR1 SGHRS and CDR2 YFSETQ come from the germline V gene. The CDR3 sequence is CASSLAVLAGVRYNEQFF. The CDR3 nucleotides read TGCGCCAGCAGCTTGGCCGTGTTAGCGGGAGTCCGGTACAATGAGCAGTTCTTC. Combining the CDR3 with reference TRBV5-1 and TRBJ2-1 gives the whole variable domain KAGVTQTPRYLIKTRGQQVTLSCSPISGHRSVSWYQQTPGQGLQFLFEYFSETQRNKGNFPGRFSGRQFSNSRSEMNVSTLELGDSALYLCASSLAVLAGVRYNEQFFGPGTRLTVL.

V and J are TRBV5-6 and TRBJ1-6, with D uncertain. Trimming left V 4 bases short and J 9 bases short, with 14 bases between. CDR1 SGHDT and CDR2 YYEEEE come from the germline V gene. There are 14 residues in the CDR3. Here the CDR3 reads CASSPGSNGSPLHF. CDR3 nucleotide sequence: TGTGCCAGCAGCCCCGGGTCTAACGGTTCACCCCTCCACTTT.

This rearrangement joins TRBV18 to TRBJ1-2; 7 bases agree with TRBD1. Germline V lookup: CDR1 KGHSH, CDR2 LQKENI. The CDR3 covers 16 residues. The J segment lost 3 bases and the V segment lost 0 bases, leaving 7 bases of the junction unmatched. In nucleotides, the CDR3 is TGTGCCAGCTCACCACCGAACAGGGGATTGGACTATGGCTACACCTTC. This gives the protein CASSPPNRGLDYGYTF. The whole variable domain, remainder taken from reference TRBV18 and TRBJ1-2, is NAGVMQNPRHLVRRRGQEARLRCSPMKGHSHVYWYRQLPEEGLKFMVYLQKENIIDESGMPKERFSAEFPKEGPSILRIQQVVRGDSAAYFCASSPPNRGLDYGYTFGSGTRLTVV.

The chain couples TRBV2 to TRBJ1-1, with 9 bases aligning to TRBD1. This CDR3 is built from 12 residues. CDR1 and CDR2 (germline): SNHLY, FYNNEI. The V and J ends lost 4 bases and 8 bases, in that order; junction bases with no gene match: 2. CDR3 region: CASSGQGVEAFF. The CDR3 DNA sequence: TGTGCCAGCAGTGGACAGGGGGTCGAAGCTTTCTTT.

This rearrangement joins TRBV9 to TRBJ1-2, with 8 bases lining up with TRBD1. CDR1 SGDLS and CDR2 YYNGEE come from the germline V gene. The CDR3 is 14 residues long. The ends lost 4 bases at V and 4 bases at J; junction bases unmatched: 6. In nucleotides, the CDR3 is TGTGCCAGCAGCCCGGACAGGGTGTCCTATGGCTACACCTTC. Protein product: CASSPDRVSYGYTF.

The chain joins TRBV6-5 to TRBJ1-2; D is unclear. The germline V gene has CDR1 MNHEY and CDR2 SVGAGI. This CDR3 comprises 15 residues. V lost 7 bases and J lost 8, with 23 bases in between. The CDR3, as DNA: TGTGCCAGCACGGACCTCTTGAGCCTTATTGAGGGCTACACCTTC. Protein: CASTDLLSLIEGYTF.